The TCR beta chain under discussion was sequenced for a study of shared clonotypes between healthy human individuals. Findings and caveats of the study: Clonotype sharing levels among donors were expected to vary with sequencing depth.

Details on this clone: Its antigen is undetermined.

Germline V lookup: CDR1 ENHRY, CDR2 SYGVKD. Trimming removed 3 bases from V and 2 bases from J, with 17 bases in between. The CDR3 has 16 amino acids. As originally analysed: Filtering differed, since immunoSEQ gave only junction sequences and no quality scores. Some clones are missing from TCRdb's copy, which holds only in-frame ones; the method was immunoSEQ multiplex PCR. V and J calls and clone size are given by that table; D and trimming were obtained from the DNA. The sample records some 1 million clones, about 75% being singletons. This TCR came from a man between 18 and 29 years old in good health. The chain employs TRBV10-3 and TRBJ2-7; TRBD2 might be the D (6 bases). Sample: memory CD4+ T cells sorted from blood. Subset described: CD45RA-negative fraction. The CDR3 sequence: CAISDSRDGGTYEQYF. The CDR3, as DNA: TGTGCCATCAGTGATTCAAGAGACGGGGGAACCTACGAGCAGTACTTC.